Listed here is a single TCR beta chain. The CDR3 covers 17 residues. V was clipped by 6 bases and J by 0 bases, with 15 bases between them. Germline assignment: CDR1 LNHDA and CDR2 SQIVND (reference sequence). Sequencing was performed with immunoSEQ multiplex PCR; in TCRdb, only in-frame clones are kept and a portion is missing. This table holds roughly 60,000 clones, about 89% found once. This sample is part of a study of OX40 agonist ivuxolimab in advanced cancers. The receptor was derived from an adult with an advanced solid tumor such as melanoma, head and neck, liver or kidney cancer. The gene calls are TRBV19 and TRBJ2-6; D is perhaps TRBD1 (6 bases). The sequencing used CD4+ or CD8+ T cells sorted from blood, collected in a trial of the OX40 agonist ivuxolimab. The CDR3 DNA reads as TGTGCCAGTAGGATAACAGGGTACAGCTCTGGGGCCAACGTCCTGACTTTC. Its protein product is CASRITGYSSGANVLTF.